A selection of T cell receptor beta chains follows, all from one sample in a study of CD8 T cells in Susac syndrome. TCRdb reprocessed the immunoSEQ multiplex PCR reads with MiXCR, giving one entry per CDR3 protein. The top ten hold about 0.08% of the sample, which has approximately 200,000 distinct CDR3 sequences, over 90% seen once. What was sequenced was CD4+ T cells from PBMCs. The receptors derive from a human donor with multiple sclerosis. Both conserved end residues are part of each CDR3. Each record gives: V gene, CDR3 protein.

v_gene: TRBV29-1
CDR3aa: CSVRTGLDTQYF

v_gene: TRBV25-1
CDR3aa: CASSGPGTGVNQPQHF

v_gene: TRBV11-1
CDR3aa: CASSLNRVGGYTF

v_gene: TRBV2
CDR3aa: CASGPLQGNIQYF

v_gene: TRBV20-1
CDR3aa: CSAGWGGGVGSNQPQHF

v_gene: TRBV29-1
CDR3aa: CSVPGTPF

v_gene: TRBV30
CDR3aa: CAWSMGEPYEQYF

v_gene: TRBV30
CDR3aa: CAWSEDRSGYGNEQYF

v_gene: TRBV3-1
CDR3aa: CASSPSGNEQYF

v_gene: TRBV29-1
CDR3aa: CSVDTGHRETQYF

v_gene: TRBV29-1
CDR3aa: CSVSSRGNGYTF

v_gene: TRBV6-5
CDR3aa: CASGRDSPLHF

v_gene: TRBV3-1
CDR3aa: CASSRAGTYGTEAFF

v_gene: TRBV18
CDR3aa: CASSLRDGGPDEQFF

v_gene: TRBV29-1
CDR3aa: CSVDQTGGDNGYTF

v_gene: TRBV29-1
CDR3aa: CSVTRIGGNTGELFF

v_gene: TRBV15
CDR3aa: CATSRDPSPSTDTQYF

v_gene: TRBV14
CDR3aa: CASSQAPGTSNEQFF

v_gene: TRBV3-1
CDR3aa: CASSLGTGQGNYEQYF